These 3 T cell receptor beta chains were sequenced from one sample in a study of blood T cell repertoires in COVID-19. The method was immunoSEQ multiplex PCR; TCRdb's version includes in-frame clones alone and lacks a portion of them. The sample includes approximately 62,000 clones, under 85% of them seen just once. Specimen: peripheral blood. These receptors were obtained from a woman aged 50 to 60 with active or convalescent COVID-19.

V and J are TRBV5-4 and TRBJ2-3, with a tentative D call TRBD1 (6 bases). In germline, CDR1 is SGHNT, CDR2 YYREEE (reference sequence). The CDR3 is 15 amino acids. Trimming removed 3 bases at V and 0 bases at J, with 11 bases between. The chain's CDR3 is CASSYPGDSTDTQYF. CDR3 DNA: TGTGCCAGCAGCTATCCAGGGGATAGCACAGATACGCAGTATTTT.

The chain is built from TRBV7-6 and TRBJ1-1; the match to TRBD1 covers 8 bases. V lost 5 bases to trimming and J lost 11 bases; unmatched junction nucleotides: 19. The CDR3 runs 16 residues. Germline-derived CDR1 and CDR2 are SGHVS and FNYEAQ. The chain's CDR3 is CASSQQQGGTGGAAFF. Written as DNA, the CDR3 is TGTGCCAGCAGCCAGCAGCAAGGAGGAACAGGGGGGGCGGCTTTCTTT.

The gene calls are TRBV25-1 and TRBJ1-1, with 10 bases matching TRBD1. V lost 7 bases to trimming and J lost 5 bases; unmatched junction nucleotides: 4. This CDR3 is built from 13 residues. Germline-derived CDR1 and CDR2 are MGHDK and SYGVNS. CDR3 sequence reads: CASMGTGATEAFF. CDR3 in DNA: TGTGCCAGCATGGGGACAGGGGCGACTGAAGCTTTCTTT.